A single sample is the source of the 6 T cell receptor delta chains below, sequenced in a study of gamma-delta T cells after stem cell transplantation. TCRdb processed the RT-PCR reads again with the CATT caller. The sample records 3,000 to 4,500 delta-chain clones, about an eighth being singletons. Sequenced: gamma-delta T cells. These receptors were collected from a human donor. It is not recorded whose cells these are; they may come from a transplant donor.

The assigned J gene is TRDJ1, but the V gene is uncalled; the D call in the table, TRDD3, was not verified against the DNA. The CDR3 loop spans 18 amino acids. The CDR3 nucleotides are TGTGCCTGCCGATGGCTCCCCTCTACTGGGGGTCACACCGATAAACTCATCTTT. Amino acids: CACRWLPSTGGHTDKLIF.

This clone qualifies as medium-sized. The rearrangement joins TRDV2 to TRDJ2; 13 nucleotides line up with TRDD3. J lost 3 bases, V lost 3 bases, and 12 bases had no gene match. From germline, CDR1 is GEAIGNYY and CDR2 EKD. CDR3 length: 19 amino acids. The CDR3 DNA follows: TGTGCCTGTGACGGCGAACTGGGGGATACGCATAAAATGACAGCACAACTCTTCTTT. It encodes CACDGELGDTHKMTAQLFF.

For the V gene the call is TRDV1; the J gene has no call; the table gives TRDD3 as D, unverified against the DNA. The CDR3 is 20 amino acids. Per the germline V gene, CDR1 is TSWWSYY and CDR2 is QGS. The CDR3 is CALCDSGTGGYNEYTDKLTF. In nucleotides, the CDR3 is TGTGCTCTGTGCGATTCCGGGACTGGGGGATATAATGAGTACACCGATAAACTCACCTTT.

To note about this clone: One base away lies a much larger clone, so this may be a sequencing read error. The chain has TRDV2 and TRDJ1; TRDD3 is a possible D gene (6 bases). TCRdb supplies no J gene; here it was assigned by aligning the nucleotide sequence to germline. The germline CDR1 and CDR2 sequences are GEAIGNYY and EKD. The CDR3 is made up of 19 amino acids. The CDR3 DNA reads as TGTGCCTGTAGTTCCCTACGGGGGGGACCCGGCCTTTACACTGATAAACTCATCTTT. It encodes CACSSLRGGPGLYTDKLIF.

The chain joins TRDV1 to TRDJ1, with D tentatively TRDD2 or TRDD3 (6 bases each). There are 17 residues in the CDR3. Germline CDR1 is TSWWSYY and CDR2 is QGS. V lost 2 bases, J lost 3 bases, and 19 bases lay in between. The CDR3 protein is CALGEGLPGLGPDKLIF. CDR3 in DNA: TGTGCTCTTGGGGAAGGCCTTCCGGGACTGGGTCCCGATAAACTCATCTTT.

With regard to this clone: This may stem from a read error, because a much larger clone lies one nucleotide away. The chain is built from TRDV2 and TRDJ1; TRDD3 matches 7 bases. No J segment appears in TCRdb, so it was assigned here by matching the sequence to germline. V lost 1 base to trimming and J lost 6 bases; unmatched junction nucleotides: 16. Germline lookup yields CDR1 GEAIGNYY and CDR2 EKD. The CDR3 covers 17 residues. CDR3 protein: CACDTRDGGLRTYKLIF. CDR3 nucleotide sequence: TGTGCCTGTGACACGAGGGATGGGGGACTTCGAACCTATAAACTCATCTTT.